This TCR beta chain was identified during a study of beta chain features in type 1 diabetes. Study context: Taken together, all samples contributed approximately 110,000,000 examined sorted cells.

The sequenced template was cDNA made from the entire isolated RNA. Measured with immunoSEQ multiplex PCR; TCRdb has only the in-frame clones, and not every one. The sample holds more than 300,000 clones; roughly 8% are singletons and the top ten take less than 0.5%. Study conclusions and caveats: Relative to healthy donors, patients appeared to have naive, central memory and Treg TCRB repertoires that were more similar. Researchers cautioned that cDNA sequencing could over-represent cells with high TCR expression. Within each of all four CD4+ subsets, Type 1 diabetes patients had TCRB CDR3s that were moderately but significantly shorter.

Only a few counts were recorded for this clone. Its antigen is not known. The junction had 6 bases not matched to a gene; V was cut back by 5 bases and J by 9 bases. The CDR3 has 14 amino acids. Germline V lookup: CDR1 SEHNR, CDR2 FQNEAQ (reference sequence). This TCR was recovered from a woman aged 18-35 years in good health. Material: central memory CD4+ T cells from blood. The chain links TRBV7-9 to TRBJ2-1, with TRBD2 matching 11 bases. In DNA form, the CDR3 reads TGTGCCAGCAGCCCGGGACTAGCGGTGTTTGAGCAGTTCTTC. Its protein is CASSPGLAVFEQFF.